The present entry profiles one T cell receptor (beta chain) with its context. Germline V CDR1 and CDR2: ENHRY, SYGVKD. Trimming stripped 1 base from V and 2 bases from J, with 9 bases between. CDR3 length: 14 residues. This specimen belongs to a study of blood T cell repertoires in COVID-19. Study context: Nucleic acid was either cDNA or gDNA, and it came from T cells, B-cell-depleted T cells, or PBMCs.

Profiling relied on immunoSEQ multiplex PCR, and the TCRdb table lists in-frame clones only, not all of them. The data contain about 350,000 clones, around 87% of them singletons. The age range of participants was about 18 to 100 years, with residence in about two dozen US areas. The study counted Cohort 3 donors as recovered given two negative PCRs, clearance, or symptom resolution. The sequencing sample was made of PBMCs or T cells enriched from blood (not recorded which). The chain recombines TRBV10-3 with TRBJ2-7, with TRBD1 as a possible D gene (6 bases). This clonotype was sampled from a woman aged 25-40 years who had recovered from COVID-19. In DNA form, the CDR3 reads TGTGCCATCAGTGAGTGGGGACAAACCTACGAGCAGTACTTC. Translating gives CAISEWGQTYEQYF.